Shown below are 14 T cell receptor beta chains from a single sample sequenced in a study of OX40 agonist ivuxolimab in advanced cancers. Preparation of the library involved the immunoSEQ multiplex PCR assay. The source is immuneACCESS, and TCRdb retained only in-frame sequences with V and J called. Part of the clones is not carried over; for the studies checked, unresolved V genes explain less than half of this, and the remainder is unexplained. Counted in this sample were tens of thousands of clones; 80% to 90% of them appeared once. The leading ten clones occupy about 3.8% of the sample. The material sequenced was CD4+ or CD8+ T cells sorted from blood, taken in a trial of the OX40 agonist ivuxolimab. The source is an adult with an advanced solid tumor such as melanoma, head and neck, liver or kidney cancer.

The chain recombines TRBV27 with TRBJ1-6, with TRBD1 matching 7 bases. The germline V gene has CDR1 MNHEY and CDR2 SMNVEV (reference sequence). The length of the CDR3 is 12 residues. V lost 8 bases, J lost 8 bases, and 3 bases stayed unmatched. The CDR3 reads CASRQGYSPLHF. DNA for the CDR3: TGTGCCAGCCGACAGGGATATTCACCCCTCCACTTT.

CDR3 loop: CAGWDRGHDGYTF. In DNA form, the CDR3 reads TGTGCCGGTTGGGACAGGGGGCACGATGGCTACACCTTC. The chain couples TRBV30 to TRBJ1-2; the match to TRBD1 covers 12 bases. Germline-derived CDR1 and CDR2 are GTSNPN and SVGIG (reference sequence). The length of the CDR3 is 13 residues. The ends lost 8 bases at V and 6 bases at J; junction bases unmatched: 7.

This rearrangement joins TRBV19 to TRBJ1-2; possible D gene TRBD1, 5 bases. V was trimmed by 6 bases and J by 2 bases, leaving 10 bases between them. The CDR3 consists of 13 residues. The germline V gene has CDR1 LNHDA and CDR2 SQIVND (reference sequence). The CDR3 bases are TGTGCCAGTAGGGCGACAGACAACTATGGCTACACCTTC. Translating it yields CASRATDNYGYTF.

This clone was recorded once. CDR3 region: CASSLSAGWNTGELFF. CDR3 in DNA: TGCGCCAGCAGCTTGTCGGCAGGGTGGAACACCGGGGAGCTGTTTTTT. The rearrangement links TRBV5-1 to TRBJ2-2; a weak D match, TRBD1 (5 bases). The CDR3 is 16 residues long. Germline-derived CDR1 and CDR2 are SGHRS and YFSETQ. V was pared by 1 base and J by 1 base, with 11 bases between.

The chain carries TRBV7-8 and TRBJ2-3, with D possibly matching TRBD2 (6 bases). Looked up from germline, CDR1 is SGHVS and CDR2 is FQNEAQ. The CDR3 is 17 residues long. V was trimmed by 4 bases and J by 10 bases, leaving 27 bases between them. CDR3 in amino acids: CASSSHYSGRSTMSQYF. In DNA form, the CDR3 reads TGTGCCAGCAGCTCCCACTATAGCGGTCGATCCACGATGTCGCAGTATTTT.

The chain has TRBV28 and TRBJ1-2, with 11 bases fitting TRBD1. The CDR3 sequence is 14 residues long. Germline CDR1 and CDR2: MDHEN and SYDVKM. Trimming at V came to 5 bases and at J to 4 bases, leaving 3 bases not matched to a gene. CDR3 region: CASSLGQGAYGYTF. The CDR3 DNA sequence: TGTGCCAGCAGTCTAGGACAGGGGGCCTATGGCTACACCTTC.

This chain uses TRBV4-1 with TRBJ1-4; tentatively, D is TRBD1 (5 bases). The CDR3 covers 14 residues. Germline CDR1 MGHRA, CDR2 YSYEKL. V lost 0 bases and J lost 12, with 14 bases in between. The CDR3 sequence is CASSQDGIPGELFF. CDR3 nucleotide sequence: TGCGCCAGCAGCCAAGATGGTATCCCGGGGGAACTGTTTTTT.

The chain couples TRBV6-1 to TRBJ1-5; maybe TRBD1 (6 bases). The CDR3 is 16 amino acids. Germline V gives CDR1 MNHNS, CDR2 SASEGT. Trimming took off 2 bases at V and 1 base at J, with 12 bases between the two ends. CDR3 bases: TGTGCCAGCAGTGAATTTGGACAGATAAGCAATCAGCCCCAGCATTTT. It codes for CASSEFGQISNQPQHF.

This clone has just a few counts. The chain recombines TRBV2 with TRBJ1-5; D perhaps matches TRBD1 (5 bases). Germline V CDR1 and CDR2: SNHLY, FYNNEI. The CDR3 length is 13 residues. The V gene lost 5 bases and the J gene lost 4 bases, with 9 bases spanning the gap. The CDR3: CASSREGNQPQHF. The DNA of the CDR3 is TGTGCCAGCAGTCGAGAGGGGAATCAGCCCCAGCATTTT.

V usage is TRBV2 and J usage is TRBJ2-3, with 11 nucleotides matching TRBD2. CDR3 size: 12 residues. J was trimmed by 15 bases and V by 6 bases; bases with no gene match: 8. CDR1 and CDR2 from the germline V gene are SNHLY and FYNNEI. The CDR3 here is CASRDSGRGFYF. CDR3 sequence (DNA): TGTGCCAGCAGGGATAGCGGGAGGGGTTTTTATTTT.

V and J are TRBV6-5 and TRBJ2-1; weak D call: TRBD2 (6 bases). The length of the CDR3 is 15 residues. Germline lookup yields CDR1 MNHEY and CDR2 SVGAGI. The V gene lost 0 bases and the J gene lost 2 bases, with 8 bases spanning the gap. The CDR3 here is CASSYSSGTYNEQFF. The CDR3 DNA is TGTGCCAGCAGTTACTCTAGCGGAACCTACAATGAGCAGTTCTTC.

V and J are TRBV2 and TRBJ2-3, with 13 nucleotides matching TRBD2. Germline V gene lookup returns CDR1 SNHLY and CDR2 FYNNEI. This CDR3 has 14 residues. The J segment lost 6 bases and the V segment lost 7 bases, leaving 4 bases of the junction unmatched. DNA of the CDR3: TGTGCCAGCAAACTAGCGGGAGGGTCGGATACGCAGTATTTT. Protein: CASKLAGGSDTQYF.

This clone came up once. The CDR3: CASSAGQGADTEAFF. CDR3 sequence (DNA): TGTGCCAGCAGCGCAGGACAGGGGGCGGACACTGAAGCTTTCTTT. The rearrangement links TRBV9 to TRBJ1-1; the match to TRBD1 covers 11 bases. In germline, CDR1 is SGDLS, CDR2 YYNGEE. CDR3 length: 15 residues. The V gene end was trimmed by 3 bases and the J gene end by 3 bases; junction bases not matched to a gene: 4. Combining the CDR3 with reference TRBV9 and TRBJ1-1 gives the whole variable domain DSGVTQTPKHLITATGQRVTLRCSPRSGDLSVYWYQQSLDQGLQFLIQYYNGEERAKGNILERFSAQQFPDLHSELNLSSLELGDSALYFCASSAGQGADTEAFFGQGTRLTVV.

This clone showed up just once. J is TRBJ1-2 and V is TRBV11-2; the D gene is possibly TRBD1 (5 bases). The CDR3 loop spans 12 amino acids. Germline-derived CDR1 and CDR2 are SGHAT and FQNNGV. Trimming removed 5 bases at V and 8 bases at J, with 12 bases between. The CDR3 loop is CASSIQGGGYTF. For the CDR3, the DNA is TGTGCCAGCAGCATCCAGGGCGGGGGCTACACCTTC.